This T cell receptor (beta chain) was found in a study of T cell repertoires and leukemia-associated antigens. Germline CDR1 SNHLY, CDR2 FYNNEI. This CDR3 contains 15 residues. V lost 3 bases, J lost 0 bases, and 9 bases lay in between. TCRdb called the 5' RACE reads again in MiXCR, with one record for every CDR3 protein. The table records 8,000 to 10,000 distinct CDR3 sequences, approximately 45% of them present only once. Regarding this clonotype: Its target is unknown. This may be a read error, as it is one base from a much larger clone.

The material sequenced was CD3+ T cells sorted from blood and cultured. This sequence joins TRBV2 and TRBJ1-5, with no clear D. The receptor's source is a female donor in good health. CDR3 protein: CASSEETTSNQPQHF. The CDR3 nucleotides read TGTGCCAGCAGTGAGGAAACGACTAGCAATCAGCCCCAGCATTTT.